Below are 26 T cell receptor beta chains sequenced from a single sample in a study of T cells in Graves' hyperthyroidism and ophthalmopathy. From RNA transcripts, TCR beta CDR3 regions were amplified. Primed by the HTBI set, a first-round RT-PCR was run on the TCR CDR3. TCRdb passed the multiplex PCR reads through MiXCR, listing each CDR3 protein once. The data contain hundreds of thousands of distinct CDR3 sequences, over 35% of them seen just once; the ten biggest clones take up around a third. The sample comprised blood. The receptors derive from a woman aged 40 to 50 with Graves' hyperthyroidism.

This clonotype was detected many times. The chain is built from TRBV13 and TRBJ1-6, with no clear D. The CDR3 extends over 14 amino acids. V dropped 4 bases and J dropped 5 bases, with 9 bases sitting between them. CDR1 is PRHDT, CDR2 FYEKMQ, per germline (reference sequence). The CDR3 protein is CASSSKLHNSPLHF. The CDR3 DNA follows: TGTGCCAGCAGCTCGAAATTGCATAATTCACCCCTCCACTTT.

This clonotype was recorded at least ten times. V gene TRBV7-9 combines with J gene TRBJ2-2; D ambiguous. Looked up from germline, CDR1 is SEHNR and CDR2 is FQNEAQ (reference sequence). Deletions cut 5 bases from V and 0 bases from J, with 10 bases between. The CDR3 has 15 amino acids. CDR3 region: CASSPRVANTGELFF. CDR3 DNA: TGTGCCAGCAGCCCGCGTGTCGCGAACACCGGGGAGCTGTTTTTT.

This clonotype was seen a few times. This chain joins TRBV12-3 or TRBV12-4 and TRBJ2-7; D is perhaps TRBD2 (5 bases). CDR3 length: 13 amino acids. V was clipped by 7 bases and J by 9 bases, with 19 bases between them. CDR3 amino acids: CASTLTRGSAQYF. CDR3 DNA: TGTGCCAGCACCCTTACCCGAGGGAGCGCGCAGTACTTC.

Ten or more counts support this clonotype. The genes are TRBV15 and TRBJ1-1, with D perhaps matching TRBD1 (6 bases). Trimming shortened V by 1 base and J by 5 bases, and 17 bases separated the two germline ends. The length of the CDR3 is 16 residues. Germline V gene data show CDR1 as LNHNV and CDR2 as YYDKDF (reference sequence). CDR3 region: CATSRAMGSGETEAFF. CDR3 coding DNA: TGTGCCACCAGCAGAGCTATGGGGTCAGGGGAAACTGAAGCTTTCTTT. The full variable domain, completed using reference TRBV15 and TRBJ1-1, is DAMVIQNPRYQVTQFGKPVTLSCSQTLNHNVMYWYQQKSSQAPKLLFHYYDKDFNNEADTPDNFQSRRPNTSFCFLDIRSPGLGDTAMYLCATSRAMGSGETEAFFGQGTRLTVV.

The chain uses TRBV29-1 and TRBJ1-2; D unclear. Trimming pared 0 bases from V and 4 bases from J, leaving 12 bases between. Germline CDR1 reads SQVTM; CDR2 reads ANQGSEA. The CDR3 has 14 amino acids. The CDR3 loop reads CSVEDRTGSYGYTF. The CDR3 nucleotides are TGCAGCGTTGAAGACAGGACCGGTAGCTATGGCTACACCTTC.

At least ten counts were recorded for this clonotype. The chain is built from TRBV10-2 and TRBJ1-4; D unclear. CDR1 WSHSY and CDR2 SAAADI come from the germline V gene. The V and J ends lost 4 bases and 10 bases respectively, with 16 bases between them. The CDR3 covers 14 residues. CDR3 coding DNA: TGCGCCAGCAGTGCGGACGGTGGAAAGGGAAAACTGTTTTTT. It encodes CASSADGGKGKLFF.

This clonotype has at least ten counts. The chain links TRBV29-1 to TRBJ2-7; no reliable D call. CDR1 and CDR2 (germline): SQVTM, ANQGSEA. The CDR3 is 13 amino acids. V shed 4 bases and J shed 0 bases, with 10 bases lying between them. This CDR3 reads CSVVFRYSYEQYF. CDR3 in DNA: TGCAGCGTTGTTTTTCGTTACTCCTACGAGCAGTACTTC.

A few counts support this clonotype. This chain joins TRBV6-5 and TRBJ1-5; maybe TRBD1 (5 bases). This CDR3 comprises 14 residues. CDR1 is MNHEY, CDR2 SVGAGI, per germline. Deletions cut 5 bases from V and 4 bases from J, with 12 bases between. Written as DNA, the CDR3 is TGTGCCAGCAGTCCTGTCGGGGGGAATCAGCCCCAGCATTTT. Protein: CASSPVGGNQPQHF.

This clonotype has ten or more counts. The V call is TRBV20-1, the J call TRBJ1-3; 9 bases line up with TRBD1. CDR3 length: 15 residues. Germline V lookup: CDR1 DFQATT, CDR2 SNEGSKA (reference sequence). V gave up 5 bases and J gave up 4 bases; unmatched junction bases: 9. This CDR3 reads CSARTGAQSGNTIYF. In nucleotides, the CDR3 is TGCAGTGCTCGGACAGGGGCGCAGTCCGGAAACACCATATATTTT.

This chain connects TRBV6-5 to TRBJ1-1; weak D call: TRBD1 (5 bases). Per germline, CDR1 MNHEY and CDR2 SVGAGI. V was clipped by 5 bases and J by 4 bases, with 14 bases between them. CDR3 length: 14 residues. The CDR3 reads CASSPGARATEAFF. The DNA for the CDR3 is TGTGCCAGCAGTCCCGGGGCCAGGGCCACTGAAGCTTTCTTT.

CDR3 nucleotide sequence: TGTGCCAGCAGCTTAACAGGGGGATTTGAGGCCCAGTACTTC. This codes for CASSLTGGFEAQYF. This rearrangement joins TRBV7-2 to TRBJ2-5, with 8 bases aligning to TRBD1. The V gene's germline CDR1 is SGHTA and CDR2 FQGNSA. V gave up 2 bases and J gave up 9 bases; unmatched junction bases: 8. This CDR3 is built from 14 residues.

In regard to this clonotype: Given a much more abundant clone one base away, this may be a read error. V usage is TRBV25-1 and J usage is TRBJ1-4; D ambiguous. This CDR3 contains 14 residues. CDR1 and CDR2 from the germline V gene are MGHDK and SYGVNS. V was pared by 4 bases and J by 5 bases, with 11 bases between. CDR3 loop: CASSAGPLNEKLFF. CDR3 coding DNA: TGTGCCAGCAGTGCCGGGCCCCTCAATGAAAAACTGTTTTTT.

This clonotype has just a few counts. The V gene is TRBV12-3 or TRBV12-4, the J gene TRBJ2-5; no clear D. Trimming removed 6 bases at V and 1 base at J, with 6 bases between. The CDR3 has 12 amino acids. The CDR3 reads CASSQIQETQYF. CDR3 DNA: TGTGCCAGCAGCCAGATCCAAGAGACCCAGTACTTC.

This clonotype was detected ten times or more. The chain carries TRBV10-3 and TRBJ1-5, with 9 bases matching TRBD1. CDR1 is ENHRY and CDR2 is SYGVKD in the germline V gene. Trimming removed 4 bases from V and 0 bases from J; junction bases left unmatched: 1. The length of the CDR3 is 15 residues. The CDR3 here is CAISVGQGSNQPQHF. CDR3 nucleotides: TGTGCCATCAGTGTGGGACAGGGTAGCAATCAGCCCCAGCATTTT.

A remark on this clonotype: The junction does not match germline at one end; this may be a read error. The chain has TRBV6-5 and TRBJ1-1; no clear D. Germline V lookup: CDR1 MNHEY, CDR2 SVGAGI. This CDR3 comprises 12 residues. This CDR3 reads CDSSHSNTEAFF. Here the CDR3 DNA reads TGTGACAGCAGCCACTCGAACACTGAAGCTTTCTTT.

This clonotype was observed many times. DNA of the CDR3: TGTGCCATCGGGGGCATCAACACTGAAGCTTTCTTT. Encoded protein: CAIGGINTEAFF. The rearrangement uses TRBV10-3 and TRBJ1-1; perhaps TRBD1 as D (6 bases). The CDR3 has 12 residues. Per germline, CDR1 ENHRY and CDR2 SYGVKD. The V and J ends lost 8 bases and 2 bases respectively, with 9 bases between them.

The J gene is TRBJ1-1, the V gene TRBV10-1, with D perhaps TRBD1 (5 bases). The CDR3 is 14 amino acids. The germline CDR1 and CDR2 sequences are WNHNN and SYGVQD (reference sequence). Trimming shortened V by 6 bases and J by 0 bases, and 11 bases separated the two germline ends. The CDR3 spells CASSGGGMNTEAFF. In DNA form, the CDR3 reads TGCGCCAGCAGCGGGGGAGGGATGAACACTGAAGCTTTCTTT.

This clonotype came up many times. This chain uses TRBV7-9 with TRBJ1-1; tentative D call: TRBD1 (5 bases). V was shortened by 4 bases and J by 11 bases, with 14 bases between the two germline ends. CDR1 and CDR2 from the germline V gene are SEHNR and FQNEAQ (reference sequence). CDR3 length: 12 residues. This CDR3 is CASSSPGGWAFF. The CDR3 bases are TGTGCCAGCAGCTCTCCTGGGGGATGGGCTTTCTTT.

This clonotype has more than one count but fewer than ten. The CDR3 loop is CASSYYGSPQHF. CDR3 nucleotide sequence: TGTGCCAGCAGTTACTACGGTTCGCCCCAGCATTTT. V and J are TRBV6-2 or TRBV6-3 and TRBJ1-5, with D unresolved. There are 12 residues in the CDR3. Germline V gene lookup returns CDR1 MNHEY and CDR2 SVGEGT. V dropped 1 base and J dropped 9 bases, with 7 bases sitting between them.

For this clonotype: A much larger clonotype is one base distant, so this may be a read error. V gene TRBV2 combines with J gene TRBJ1-1; no firm D call. CDR1 and CDR2 (germline): SNHLY, FYNNEI. CDR3 length: 17 amino acids. The ends were cut back, 3 bases at V and 1 base at J, with 18 bases in the middle. The CDR3 reads CASSERMFRTTNTEAFF. Here the CDR3 DNA reads TGTGCCAGCAGTGAGCGAATGTTCAGAACAACGAACACTGAAGCTTTCTTT.

In its sample, this clonotype was seen a few times. The chain employs TRBV24-1 and TRBJ2-2; TRBD2 might be the D (5 bases). Germline V lookup: CDR1 KGHDR, CDR2 SFDVKD. There are 13 residues in the CDR3. Trimming took 5 bases from V and 6 from J, leaving 9 bases between them. The CDR3 is CATSGKGAGELFF. The CDR3 coding sequence is TGTGCCACCAGTGGTAAGGGAGCCGGGGAGCTGTTTTTT.

Written as DNA, the CDR3 is TGTGCCAGCAGCCTCCTCACTCGGGGGCCAGTCGGGGAGCTGTTTTTT. It yields the protein CASSLLTRGPVGELFF. The chain employs TRBV12-3 or TRBV12-4 and TRBJ2-2; D possibly matches TRBD1 or TRBD2 (6 bases each). V lost 6 bases, J lost 7 bases, and 21 bases lay in between. This CDR3 has 16 residues.

This clonotype was detected many times. The V gene is TRBV10-2, the J gene TRBJ1-2; no clear D. The CDR3 has 12 residues. Germline-derived CDR1 and CDR2 are WSHSY and SAAADI. V was pared by 11 bases and J by 8 bases, with 18 bases between. CDR3 sequence (DNA): TGCGCCGTACAGTGGACGGACCTGGGCTACACCTTC. Translation: CAVQWTDLGYTF.

This clonotype was counted only a few times. Possible read error: a much larger clone is one base away. The chain has TRBV24-1 and TRBJ1-5; perhaps TRBD1 as D (6 bases). CDR1 and CDR2 from the germline V gene are KGHDR and SFDVKD. CDR3 length: 15 amino acids. CDR3 nucleotide sequence: TGTGCCGCCAGTGATTTGTGTCGGGGGCCTCAGCCCCAGCATTTT. This codes for CAASDLCRGPQPQHF.

The table lists this clonotype with a few counts. This chain connects TRBV7-2 to TRBJ1-6; D might be TRBD1 (6 bases). This CDR3 spans 16 amino acids. Looked up from germline, CDR1 is SGHTA and CDR2 is FQGNSA. V lost 2 bases to trimming and J lost 5 bases, with 13 bases between them. CDR3 bases: TGTGCCAGCAGCTTAAACGGGGGGGCGCATAATTCACCCCTCCACTTT. This codes for CASSLNGGAHNSPLHF.

The chain is built from TRBV20-1 and TRBJ2-7, with a possible D match to TRBD2 (5 bases). The length of the CDR3 is 11 residues. The germline gives CDR1 DFQATT, CDR2 SNEGSKA (reference sequence). Written as DNA, the CDR3 is TGCAGCGTTAGGGAGAACTACGAGCAGTACTTC. It codes for CSVRENYEQYF.